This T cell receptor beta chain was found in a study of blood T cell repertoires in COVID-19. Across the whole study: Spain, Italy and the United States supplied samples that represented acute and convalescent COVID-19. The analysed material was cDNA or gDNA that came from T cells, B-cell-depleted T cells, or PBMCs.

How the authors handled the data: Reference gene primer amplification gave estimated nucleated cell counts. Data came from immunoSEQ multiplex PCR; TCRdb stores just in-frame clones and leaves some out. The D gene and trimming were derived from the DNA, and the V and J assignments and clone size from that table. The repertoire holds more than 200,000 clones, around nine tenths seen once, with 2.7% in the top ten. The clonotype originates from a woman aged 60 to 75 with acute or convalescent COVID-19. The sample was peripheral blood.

CDR3 loop: CASSSYGSSTDTQYF. The CDR3 bases are TGTGCCAGCAGTTCTTATGGGAGTAGCACAGATACGCAGTATTTT. V is TRBV6-5 and J is TRBJ2-3, with D tentatively TRBD2 (5 bases). Trimming took off 4 bases at V and 0 bases at J, with 11 bases between the two ends. Germline CDR1 reads MNHEY; CDR2 reads SVGAGI. CDR3 length: 15 residues.